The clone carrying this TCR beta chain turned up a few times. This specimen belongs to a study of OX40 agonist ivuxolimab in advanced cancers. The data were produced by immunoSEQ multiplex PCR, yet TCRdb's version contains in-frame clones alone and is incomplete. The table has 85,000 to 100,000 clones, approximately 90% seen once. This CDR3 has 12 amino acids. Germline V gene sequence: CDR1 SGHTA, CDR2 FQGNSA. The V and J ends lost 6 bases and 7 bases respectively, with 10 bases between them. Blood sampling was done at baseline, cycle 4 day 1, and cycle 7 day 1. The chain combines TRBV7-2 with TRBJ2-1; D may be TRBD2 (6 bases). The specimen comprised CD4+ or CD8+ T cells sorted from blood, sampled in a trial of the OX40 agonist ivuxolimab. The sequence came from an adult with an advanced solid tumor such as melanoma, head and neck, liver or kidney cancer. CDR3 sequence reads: CASRRTTNEQFF. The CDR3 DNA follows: TGTGCCAGCAGGCGGACTACGAATGAGCAGTTCTTC.